This section outlines one T cell receptor beta chain sequence together with its context. CDR1 and CDR2 from the germline V gene are LGHDT and YNNKEL (reference sequence). The V segment lost 3 bases and the J segment 7 bases; nucleotides outside the gene matches: 8. The CDR3 is 17 residues long. Alpha- and beta-chain coverage of first-strand cDNA came from TRAV- and TRBV-specific primers. With a V-primer adapter and a constant-region primer, TCRs were amplified for about 20 PCR cycles. Each CDR3 protein is one row after TCRdb ran MiXCR on the reads. The sample has 59,000 or so distinct CDR3 sequences; more than 20% are singletons. This specimen comes from a study of low-dose radiotherapy and immunotherapy resistance in tumors. Study context: The study delivered 0.5 Gy per fraction every 2 weeks to Cohort 1, totaling 6.5 Gy. Intravenous ipilimumab 1 mg/kg every six weeks was given with nivolumab 240 mg every two weeks.

The time point is: before trial treatment. Donors were administered nivolumab, ipilimumab, aspirin and low-dose cyclophosphamide, together with low-dose radiotherapy. All eligible patients presented with advanced solid tumors that contained no tumor-infiltrating lymphocytes. Material: PBMCs, obtained before treatment. This rearrangement joins TRBV3-1 to TRBJ2-1; TRBD2 agrees at 14 bases. This clonotype was sampled from a male donor with rectosigmoid adenocarcinoma. The CDR3 spells CASSHLGTSGSKNEQFF. Written as DNA, the CDR3 is TGTGCCAGCAGCCACCTAGGGACTAGCGGGAGTAAAAATGAGCAGTTCTTC.